These T cell receptor beta chains were read from a single sample in a study of cytomegalovirus exposure and HLA in healthy donors. The method was immunoSEQ multiplex PCR; TCRdb's version includes in-frame clones alone and lacks a portion of them. The table shows about 160,000 clones, with 70% to 80% occurring only once. The sequencing input was PBMCs. The source is a man between 60 and 75 years old in good health and CMV-seronegative. Both conserved end residues are part of each CDR3. The D gene is left open where the match is weak. Not all rows give a size; the values are once, few, many and, for expanded clones, a class.

TRBJ2-7	few	TRBV18	-	TGTGCCAGCGAAGGCGGGGACGAGCAGTACTTC	CASEGGDEQYF
TRBJ2-3	once	TRBV7-6	TRBD2	TGTGCCAGCAGCTTAGGACTAGGGCGGGGGGGCGTTGGCACAGATACGCAGTATTTT	CASSLGLGRGGVGTDTQYF
TRBJ2-5	-	TRBV7-2	TRBD2	TGTGCCAGCAGCTTACCACTAGCGGGAGGGGAGACCCAGTACTTC	CASSLPLAGGETQYF
TRBJ2-2	-	TRBV9	-	TGTGCCAGCAGCGTAGTAGGCCGACTTTCGAACACCGGGGAGCTGTTTTTT	CASSVVGRLSNTGELFF
TRBJ2-7	-	TRBV2	TRBD1	TGTGCCAGCAGAGCCGACAGGGGGGCGGGGGAGCAGTACTTC	CASRADRGAGEQYF
TRBJ2-7	-	TRBV18	-	TGTGCCAGCTCACCACCGTCGCGGGCGAGCTACGAGCAGTACTTC	CASSPPSRASYEQYF
TRBJ2-1	-	TRBV5-8	TRBD1	TGTGCCAGCAGCTCCGGACAGGGTCGTAACAATGAGCAGTTCTTC	CASSSGQGRNNEQFF
TRBJ2-7	-	TRBV11-1	-	TGTGCCAGCAACAAAGGGGGGGGCCACGAGCAGTACTTC	CASNKGGGHEQYF
TRBJ2-1	-	TRBV7-8	-	TGTGCCAGCAGCTTAGGTCTCACGAGCTCCTACAATGAGCAGTTCTTC	CASSLGLTSSYNEQFF
TRBJ1-2	once	TRBV11-2	-	TGTGCCAGCAGCTTACAGGGGCTCGGATATGGCTACACCTTC	CASSLQGLGYGYTF
TRBJ2-3	few	TRBV27	TRBD2	TGTGCCAGCAGTCCGAGGACTAGCGGGGATACGCAGTATTTT	CASSPRTSGDTQYF
TRBJ2-4	once	TRBV2	TRBD1	TGTGCCAGCCAGGGGGCTTGGAGTAACATTCAGTACTTC	CASQGAWSNIQYF
TRBJ2-7	-	TRBV11-2	TRBD2	TGTGCCAGCAGCTCCCGGACTAGCGGGACCTACGAGCAGTACTTC	CASSSRTSGTYEQYF
TRBJ1-1	-	TRBV18	TRBD1	TGTGCCAGCTCACCTCGGACAGGCTTAGTTATGAACACTGAAGCTTTCTTT	CASSPRTGLVMNTEAFF
TRBJ2-5	-	TRBV2	-	TGTGCCAGCAGTCCAGGGGACCAAGAGACCCAGTACTTC	CASSPGDQETQYF
TRBJ2-5	-	TRBV5-6	-	TGTGCCAGCAGCTTCACAGGTACGGGGGACAGATCACAGCGAGAGACCCAGTACTTC	CASSFTGTGDRSQRETQYF
TRBJ2-1	few	TRBV19	-	TGTGCCAGTAGTATAAGGAGCGATTCCTACAATGAGCAGTTCTTC	CASSIRSDSYNEQFF
TRBJ2-2	-	TRBV27	TRBD1	TGTGCCAGCAGTAAACAGGGGGCCGGGGGGACCGGGGAGCTGTTTTTT	CASSKQGAGGTGELFF
TRBJ2-7	-	TRBV2	-	TGTGCCAGTCAGGGGCTTGACTACGAGCAGTACTTC	CASQGLDYEQYF
TRBJ2-2	-	TRBV15	-	TGTGCCACCAGGGTGGGGCAGAACACCGGGGAGCTGTTTTTT	CATRVGQNTGELFF
TRBJ2-3	-	TRBV11-2	-	TGTGCCAGCAGCCCAGGGGTTAGCACAGATACGCAGTATTTT	CASSPGVSTDTQYF
TRBJ2-1	once	TRBV7-6	TRBD2	TGTGCCAGCAGGCCACTAGCGGGAGTGTACAATGAGCAGTTCTTC	CASRPLAGVYNEQFF
TRBJ1-2	once	TRBV7-2	-	TGTGCCAGCAGCTTAGCGACATATGGCTACACCTTC	CASSLATYGYTF